Listed here is a single TCR beta chain. What antigen it recognizes has not been identified. No clone much larger than this one lies a single base away; base qualities are absent. These data are taken from a study of T cell responses to AZD1222 COVID-19 vaccine (dated by TCRdb to the early 2020s). Turning to the overall study: AZD1222 recipients with second doses at about 4 weeks or about 12 weeks were pooled, because spike-specific TCR depth and breadth did not differ between schedules. TCR sequencing was performed for more than 230 trial participants, of whom about 200 were given two doses of AZD1222 and around 26 were given two doses of MenACWY control vaccine. Trial participants were enrolled by age into 18-55, 56-69 and 70-plus year subgroups, with about 150, 28 and 57 TCR-sequenced participants respectively.

The CDR3 regions of human TCRbeta chains were analyzed by immunosequencing. On the authors' methods: TCRs in the repertoires were matched against a reference library of SARS-CoV-2-specific TCRs that had been generated with the MIRA antigen-specificity platform. Breadth was defined as the fraction of unique TCRs that were SARS-CoV-2-associated. Depth was defined as the fraction of total T cells that were SARS-CoV-2-associated. Each spike-specific TCR was assigned to its reactive spike region and to a CD4 or CD8 class using the MIRA data. Log10-transformed breadth and depth values were compared by one-way ANOVA with Sidak's multiple comparisons tests. TCRdb mirrors the immuneACCESS table, restricted to in-frame sequences. Some clones are absent from its copies; in checked studies, under half trace to an unresolved V gene, and the reason for the others is unknown. The V and J calls and the clone size are those of that table, but D and trimming were determined from the DNA. The sample records approximately 50,000 clones, 60% to 85% of which are singletons. The ten largest clones take up around 7% of the sample.

Here V drops 7 bases and J drops 1 base, and the junction holds 6 bases not matched to any gene. The CDR3 runs 13 residues from the cysteine to the phenylalanine. The CDR3 DNA has 39 bases and is translated from base 1. The germline V gene encodes CDR1 SQVTM and CDR2 ANQGSEA. The sample's time point label, in plain terms: baseline before first vaccination. Samples from vaccinated people were obtained from the UK trials COV001 and COV002, which included a single-blind randomized controlled phase 2/3 trial of AZD1222 (ChAdOx1 nCoV-19) in healthy adults. Trial participant PBMC samples were collected at day 0 and day 28 after the second dose for TCRbeta chain sequencing. What the authors observed across the whole study: Because no day 14 peak-response samples were available, repertoires were characterized only after the peak T cell response. Vaccine-associated CD4 TCRs spanned the whole spike protein, with dominant responses in regions 160-218 and 743-854. Most participants were white British and females outnumbered males, and the authors suggested that clonal diversity may have been underestimated. Reportedly, almost half of the unique spike-specific TCRs recognized epitopes lying outside the regions that are mutated in the B.1.351 and B.1.1.7 variants. The 56-69-year group was small, and its depth increase did not reach significance, likely because of low power. Only six AZD1222 recipients were SARS-CoV-2 seropositive at baseline, limiting conclusions about previously exposed vaccinees. A significant rise in spike-specific TCR breadth and depth was observed after two AZD1222 doses relative to day 0 and relative to MenACWY recipients.

Sequenced here: peripheral blood, sampled on day 0 of AZD1222 vaccination. The sequence is built from TRBV29-1 and TRBJ1-1; 7 nucleotides in the junction match TRBD1. The receptor comes from an adult in good health. The DNA sequence reads TGCAGCGGGAGGGACAGTAAGAACACTGAAGCTTTCTTT. It codes for CSGRDSKNTEAFF. Extended through the reference TRBV29-1 and TRBJ1-1 proteins, this CDR3 yields the full variable domain: SAVISQKPSRDICQRGTSLTIQCQVDSQVTMMFWYRQQPGQSLTLIATANQGSEATYESGFVIDKFPISRPNLTFSTLTVSNMSPEDSSIYLCSGRDSKNTEAFFGQGTRLTVV.